This T cell receptor beta chain was profiled in a study of post-analysis software for immune sequencing data. For the study at large: Multiple sclerosis in the patients followed relapsing-remitting, secondary progressive and progressive-relapsing courses.

This clonotype appeared a few times. Its specificity is not known. V dropped 3 bases and J dropped 7 bases, with 10 bases sitting between them. Germline V CDR1 and CDR2: MNHEY, SMNVEV (reference sequence). The CDR3 is made up of 13 amino acids. Study results and limitations: Comparison with controls showed significantly lower normalized Chao1 diversity in multiple sclerosis patients. Same-batch preparations were strongly co-clustered by F measure. A handful of TRBV segments (TRBV5-6, TRBV5-1 and TRBV20-1 among them) occurred more frequently in patients than in controls.

Presence of unique molecular identifiers characterized the TCR beta cDNA libraries. Between about 0.85 and 10 million T cells gave rise to about 450,000 cDNA molecules. One entry per CDR3 protein results from TCRdb running MiXCR on the PCR reads. The data hold 350,000 to 450,000 distinct CDR3 sequences, with approximately 42% observed a single time. The specimen was blood. The chain links TRBV27 to TRBJ2-1; D ambiguous. The source of this sequence is a girl aged 2 to 9 with multiple sclerosis. DNA of the CDR3: TGTGCCAGCAGTTTTGGGGTAAAAAATGAGCAGTTCTTC. Translation gives CASSFGVKNEQFF.